Each of the 31 T cell receptor beta chains below was sequenced from the same sample in a study of cytomegalovirus exposure and HLA in healthy donors. The PCR contained 60 Vbeta and 13 Jbeta primers. Sequencing used immunoSEQ multiplex PCR; TCRdb keeps in-frame clones, though not all of them. In the table there are 170,000 or so clones, less than 85% of which are singletons. The sequencing input was PBMCs. Receptors were obtained from a man aged 18-30 years in good health and CMV-seronegative.

The chain employs TRBV30 and TRBJ2-5; a possible D gene is TRBD2 (5 bases). Germline CDR1 and CDR2: GTSNPN and SVGIG (reference sequence). This CDR3 has 13 residues. The V gene lost 8 bases and the J gene lost 4 bases, with 17 bases spanning the gap. CDR3 region: CAGTRRVRETQYF. The CDR3 coding sequence is TGTGCCGGTACTAGGAGAGTAAGAGAGACCCAGTACTTC. The variable domain in full, with the rest retrieved from reference TRBV30 and TRBJ2-5, is SQTIHQWPATLVQPVGSPLSLECTVEGTSNPNLYWYRQAAGRGLQLLFYSVGIGQISSEVPQNLSASRPQDRQFILSSKKLLLSDSGFYLCAGTRRVRETQYFGPGTRLLVL.

The chain recombines TRBV7-2 with TRBJ2-5, with D possibly being TRBD2 (6 bases). The ends were cut back, 0 bases at V and 5 bases at J, with 10 bases in the middle. This CDR3 has 14 amino acids. The germline gives CDR1 SGHTA, CDR2 FQGNSA. The CDR3 region has the DNA TGTGCCAGCAGCTTAGCGGGGACTGGGGAGACCCAGTACTTC. Protein product: CASSLAGTGETQYF.

J is TRBJ2-1 and V is TRBV27; 7 bases are a match to TRBD1. Trimming at V came to 3 bases and at J to 4 bases, leaving 6 bases not matched to a gene. Germline V lookup: CDR1 MNHEY, CDR2 SMNVEV (reference sequence). The CDR3 has 15 residues. This chain's CDR3 is CASSFPGTEYNEQFF. Here the CDR3 DNA reads TGTGCCAGCAGTTTCCCAGGGACAGAATACAATGAGCAGTTCTTC.

This rearrangement joins TRBV7-8 to TRBJ2-1, with 12 bases matching TRBD2. The CDR3 runs 21 residues. Germline trimming cut 1 base from V and 4 bases from J; bases unmatched to any gene: 17. Looked up from germline, CDR1 is SGHVS and CDR2 is FQNEAQ. CDR3 sequence: CASSLGRPSSGREGPYNEQFF. The CDR3 bases are TGTGCCAGCAGCTTAGGAAGGCCCTCTAGCGGGAGGGAGGGGCCATACAATGAGCAGTTCTTC. Drawing the rest from reference TRBV7-8 and TRBJ2-1, the complete variable domain is GAGVSQSPRYKVAKRGQDVALRCDPISGHVSLFWYQQALGQGPEFLTYFQNEAQLDKSGLPSDRFFAERPEGSVSTLKIQRTQQEDSAVYLCASSLGRPSSGREGPYNEQFFGPGTRLTVL.

The chain couples TRBV6-4 to TRBJ1-2; tentative D call: TRBD1 (6 bases). CDR3 size: 14 residues. CDR1 MRHNA and CDR2 SNTAGT come from the germline V gene. The V and J ends lost 7 bases and 6 bases respectively, with 18 bases between them. The CDR3 here is CASTYNQGMDGYTF. CDR3 nucleotides: TGTGCCAGCACCTATAACCAGGGGATGGATGGCTACACCTTC.

The V call is TRBV5-4, the J call TRBJ1-4; TRBD1 matches at 11 bases. V lost 5 bases to trimming and J lost 12 bases; unmatched junction nucleotides: 9. Germline CDR1 and CDR2: SGHNT and YYREEE (reference sequence). CDR3 length: 14 amino acids. DNA for the CDR3: TGTGCCAGCAGTCCGGACAGGGGGCGAGAAGAACTGTTTTTT. Its protein product is CASSPDRGREELFF. Drawing the rest from reference TRBV5-4 and TRBJ1-4, the complete variable domain is ETGVTQSPTHLIKTRGQQVTLRCSSQSGHNTVSWYQQALGQGPQFIFQYYREEENGRGNFPPRFSGLQFPNYSSELNVNALELDDSALYLCASSPDRGREELFFGSGTQLSVL.

This chain links TRBV20-1 with TRBJ2-4, with D perhaps matching TRBD1 (5 bases). The CDR3 sequence is 11 residues long. Germline assignment: CDR1 DFQATT and CDR2 SNEGSKA (reference sequence). The V and J ends lost 6 bases and 12 bases respectively, with 15 bases between them. In DNA, the CDR3 is TGCAGTGCGTCAATAAGGGGAAGTCAGTACTTC. Encoded protein: CSASIRGSQYF.

The rearrangement uses TRBV21-1 and TRBJ2-7; the D segment call TRBD2 is taken from the table without a DNA check. TRBV21-1 is recorded as a pseudogene. The CDR3 is 13 amino acids. CDR3 region: CASSKAPAGEQYF. The CDR3 coding sequence is TGTGCCAGCAGCAAAGCGCCGGCGGGGGAGCAGTACTTC.

The chain has TRBV28 and TRBJ1-5; 9 bases agree with TRBD1. Per the germline V gene, CDR1 is MDHEN and CDR2 is SYDVKM. The CDR3 sequence is 14 residues long. The trim removed 7 bases at V and 6 bases at J, leaving 7 bases unmatched. CDR3 DNA sequence: TGTGCCAGCATTTCGGGACAGGGCACTCAGCCCCAGCATTTT. As protein: CASISGQGTQPQHF.

In regard to this clone: A junction end diverges from the germline sequence, so it may reflect a read error. V and J are TRBV7-9 and TRBJ1-5, with unresolved D. Looked up from germline, CDR1 is SEHNR and CDR2 is FQNEAQ (reference sequence). The CDR3 extends over 12 amino acids. CDR3 region: CSSSPVNQPQHF. The CDR3 DNA reads as TGTTCCAGCAGCCCAGTCAATCAGCCCCAGCATTTT.

The count of this clone is one. This chain connects TRBV4-1 to TRBJ1-2, with no clear D. The V gene's germline CDR1 is MGHRA and CDR2 YSYEKL. Trimming removed 0 bases from V and 5 bases from J, with 13 bases in between. CDR3 length: 15 amino acids. The CDR3 spells CASSQDSRHPYGYTF. As DNA, the CDR3 is TGCGCCAGCAGCCAAGATAGCCGTCATCCTTATGGCTACACCTTC.

This clone has just one count. V and J are TRBV9 and TRBJ2-5, with 8 bases lining up with TRBD2. J was trimmed by 2 bases and V by 4 bases; bases with no gene match: 4. In germline, CDR1 is SGDLS, CDR2 YYNGEE. The CDR3 is 14 residues long. This chain's CDR3 is CASSLGLAQETQYF. CDR3 sequence (DNA): TGTGCCAGCAGCCTCGGACTAGCTCAAGAGACCCAGTACTTC.

The chain recombines TRBV28 with TRBJ2-1; a weak D match, TRBD1 (5 bases). Trimming shortened V by 6 bases and J by 8 bases, and 20 bases separated the two germline ends. The CDR3 loop spans 15 amino acids. Germline CDR1 is MDHEN and CDR2 is SYDVKM. The CDR3 DNA follows: TGTGCCAGCAGCCCCAGTTTAGGGGCCACGGATGAGCAGTTCTTC. Amino acid sequence: CASSPSLGATDEQFF.

This chain uses TRBV15 with TRBJ1-2; a possible D gene is TRBD1 (6 bases). The CDR3 has 16 residues. The germline V gene has CDR1 LNHNV and CDR2 YYDKDF (reference sequence). Trimming took 5 bases from V and 4 from J, leaving 20 bases between them. For the CDR3, the DNA is TGTGCCACCAGCCACTTCCAGGACAGCCTTTTCTATGGCTACACCTTC. This encodes CATSHFQDSLFYGYTF.

In its sample, this clone was seen a few times. The rearrangement uses TRBV19 and TRBJ1-5; 10 bases map to TRBD1. V shed 9 bases and J 2 bases; nucleotides not matched to a gene: 4. The CDR3 totals 14 residues. Germline CDR1 and CDR2: LNHDA and SQIVND (reference sequence). This chain's CDR3 is CASRQGAGNQPQHF. The CDR3 DNA reads as TGTGCCAGCAGACAGGGGGCCGGCAATCAGCCCCAGCATTTT.

This clone turned up a few times. The CDR3, as DNA: TGTGCCAGCAGCTTAACCCTGACCCTGGAGAAACGTTACGAGCAGTACTTC. Encoded protein: CASSLTLTLEKRYEQYF. The chain is built from TRBV7-8 and TRBJ2-7; D is unclear. Germline V CDR1 and CDR2: SGHVS, FQNEAQ. This CDR3 region has 17 residues. Trimming took off 2 bases at V and 4 bases at J, with 21 bases between the two ends.

The rearrangement joins TRBV4-2 to TRBJ1-2; D is unresolved. Per germline, CDR1 LGHNA and CDR2 YNFKEQ. The CDR3 consists of 11 residues. V gave up 1 base and J gave up 6 bases, with 3 bases separating them. CDR3 sequence: CASSQVDGYTF. In DNA, the CDR3 is TGTGCCAGCAGCCAAGTCGATGGCTACACCTTC.

This chain links TRBV4-2 with TRBJ1-6; D is undetermined. The V end lost 3 bases, the J end lost 9 bases, and 15 bases lay between the germline ends. The CDR3 has 15 residues. CDR1 LGHNA and CDR2 YNFKEQ come from the germline V gene. CDR3 sequence (DNA): TGTGCCAGCAGCCAGAGCGGTCCGCGGGGTTCACCCCTCCACTTT. Translated: CASSQSGPRGSPLHF.

V is TRBV28 and J is TRBJ2-7; 8 nucleotides match TRBD1. V trimming: 6 bases; J trimming: 4 bases; junction bases outside the gene matches: 11. CDR1 and CDR2 (germline): MDHEN, SYDVKM. CDR3 length: 15 residues. The chain's CDR3 is CASRHGQGSSYEQYF. The CDR3, as DNA: TGTGCCAGCAGACACGGACAGGGTTCCTCTTACGAGCAGTACTTC.

The genes are TRBV2 and TRBJ2-1; 10 bases are shared with TRBD1. Germline CDR1 reads SNHLY; CDR2 reads FYNNEI. The CDR3 has 16 residues. The V and J ends lost 6 bases and 0 bases, in that order; junction bases with no gene match: 5. The CDR3 coding sequence is TGTGCCAGCAGCGCGGGACAGGGGAGCTCCTACAATGAGCAGTTCTTC. Translating it yields CASSAGQGSSYNEQFF.

The chain links TRBV9 to TRBJ2-2; no definite D call. CDR1 and CDR2 (germline): SGDLS, YYNGEE. The CDR3 extends over 15 amino acids. V was pared by 3 bases and J by 4 bases, with 13 bases between. CDR3 amino acids: CASSAHLRRTGELFF. CDR3 DNA sequence: TGTGCCAGCAGCGCGCATTTGAGGCGCACCGGGGAGCTGTTTTTT.

This rearrangement joins TRBV11-1 to TRBJ1-2, with 8 bases matching TRBD1. J gave up 6 bases and V 4 bases, and 4 bases lay outside the gene matches. The CDR3 totals 13 residues. Germline V gene lookup returns CDR1 SGHAT and CDR2 FQDESV (reference sequence). The CDR3 region has the DNA TGTGCCAGCAGCTCCCAGGGGGCCGATGGCTACACCTTC. Amino acid sequence: CASSSQGADGYTF.

The chain couples TRBV6-6 to TRBJ1-1; TRBD1 might be the D (6 bases). This CDR3 is built from 16 residues. Trimming left V 7 bases short and J 1 base short, with 19 bases between. Per the germline V gene, CDR1 is MNHNY and CDR2 is SVGAGI (reference sequence). For the CDR3, the DNA is TGTGCCAGCATCTTGAATAACAGGGCAACGAACACTGAAGCTTTCTTT. Translated, it gives CASILNNRATNTEAFF.

V and J are TRBV18 and TRBJ2-7, with 9 bases lining up with TRBD1. Germline V lookup: CDR1 KGHSH, CDR2 LQKENI. CDR3 size: 14 residues. With V trimmed by 3 bases and J by 4 bases, 4 bases remained unmatched. The CDR3 loop reads CASSPPGQGYEQYF. CDR3 DNA sequence: TGTGCCAGCTCACCCCCGGGACAGGGTTACGAGCAGTACTTC. The full variable domain, in which reference TRBV18 and TRBJ2-7 provide the parts outside the CDR3, is NAGVMQNPRHLVRRRGQEARLRCSPMKGHSHVYWYRQLPEEGLKFMVYLQKENIIDESGMPKERFSAEFPKEGPSILRIQQVVRGDSAAYFCASSPPGQGYEQYFGPGTRLTVT.

The chain links TRBV7-9 to TRBJ1-4; D remains unclear. Germline V gives CDR1 SEHNR, CDR2 FQNEAQ (reference sequence). This CDR3 has 12 amino acids. The V gene lost 5 bases and the J gene lost 8 bases, with 9 bases spanning the gap. This chain's CDR3 is CASSPDIEKLFF. The CDR3 region has the DNA TGTGCCAGCAGCCCCGACATAGAAAAACTGTTTTTT.

As to this clone: The sample holds other DNA sequences that translate to the same CDR3. The chain carries TRBV4-1 and TRBJ2-1; perhaps TRBD1 as D (6 bases). Germline CDR1 reads MGHRA; CDR2 reads YSYEKL. The V and J ends lost 2 bases and 0 bases respectively, with 8 bases between them. This CDR3 spans 15 amino acids. CDR3 residues: CASSQTGSSYNEQFF. The CDR3 DNA reads TGCGCCAGCAGCCAAACAGGGAGCTCCTACAATGAGCAGTTCTTC.

The gene calls are TRBV6-1 and TRBJ2-3, with D unresolved. The V and J ends lost 0 bases and 4 bases respectively, with 5 bases between them. The germline V gene has CDR1 MNHNS and CDR2 SASEGT. The CDR3 totals 13 residues. CDR3 DNA sequence: TGTGCCAGCAGTGAAGCAGGAGCAGATACGCAGTATTTT. Translation gives CASSEAGADTQYF.

The V gene is TRBV7-2, the J gene TRBJ1-1, with D possibly matching TRBD1 (5 bases). The CDR3 has 16 residues. Per germline, CDR1 SGHTA and CDR2 FQGNSA. Trimming left V 3 bases short and J 4 bases short, with 18 bases between. CDR3 residues: CASSFQNLPGCTEAFF. The CDR3 DNA reads TGTGCCAGCAGCTTCCAGAACCTGCCAGGGTGCACTGAAGCTTTCTTT.

The chain links TRBV5-1 to TRBJ1-1; 9 bases are a match to TRBD1. The V gene end was trimmed by 4 bases and the J gene end by 6 bases; junction bases not matched to a gene: 13. In germline, CDR1 is SGHRS, CDR2 YFSETQ. The CDR3 totals 16 residues. The DNA of the CDR3 is TGCGCCAGCAGCCCTTCGTCCGGGACAGGGACCCCTGAAGCTTTCTTT. Translated: CASSPSSGTGTPEAFF. Looking up the rest from reference TRBV5-1 and TRBJ1-1 gives the full variable domain: KAGVTQTPRYLIKTRGQQVTLSCSPISGHRSVSWYQQTPGQGLQFLFEYFSETQRNKGNFPGRFSGRQFSNSRSEMNVSTLELGDSALYLCASSPSSGTGTPEAFFGQGTRLTVV.

V is TRBV9 and J is TRBJ2-3; D is perhaps TRBD2 (5 bases). Germline V lookup: CDR1 SGDLS, CDR2 YYNGEE. Trimming stripped 2 bases from V and 4 bases from J, with 11 bases between. This CDR3 region has 14 residues. In DNA, the CDR3 is TGTGCCAGCAGCGTTATCGGGGAACCAGATACGCAGTATTTT. As protein: CASSVIGEPDTQYF.

The J gene is TRBJ2-2, the V gene TRBV30, with unresolved D. The germline CDR1 and CDR2 sequences are GTSNPN and SVGIG (reference sequence). V gave up 4 bases and J gave up 1 base, with 4 bases separating them. CDR3 length: 12 amino acids. DNA of the CDR3: TGTGCCTGGACATTGAACACCGGGGAGCTGTTTTTT. The encoded protein is CAWTLNTGELFF.